The 17 T cell receptor beta chains below come from one sample, sequenced in a study of blood T cell repertoires in COVID-19. Using immunoSEQ multiplex PCR, the repertoire was profiled, and TCRdb retains in-frame clones only, with some absent. Of fewer than 95,000 clones in the sample, over 75% are singletons; the top ten hold roughly 0.8%. Sequences were obtained from peripheral blood. Receptor source: a woman of 80 years or more with acute or convalescent COVID-19.

This clone was seen only once. The chain has TRBV3-1 (or the pseudogene TRBV3-2) and TRBJ2-4; perhaps TRBD2 as D (5 bases). This CDR3 comprises 16 residues. V lost 0 bases, J lost 0 bases, and 9 bases lay in between. Germline V lookup: CDR1 LGHDT, CDR2 YNNKEL (reference sequence). The CDR3 coding sequence is TGTGCCAGCAGCCAAGATGGAGGACTAGCCAAAAACATTCAGTACTTC. It yields the protein CASSQDGGLAKNIQYF.

This chain joins TRBV27 and TRBJ1-3, with 10 bases that match TRBD1. The V segment lost 7 bases and the J segment 4 bases; nucleotides outside the gene matches: 13. The CDR3 totals 17 residues. Germline-derived CDR1 and CDR2 are MNHEY and SMNVEV (reference sequence). In DNA, the CDR3 is TGTGCCAGCACCTCTGATAACCGGGACAGGGGAGGAAACACCATATATTTT. Its translation is CASTSDNRDRGGNTIYF.

The chain joins TRBV5-1 to TRBJ2-5, with 10 positions matching TRBD1. The J segment lost 4 bases and the V segment lost 5 bases, leaving 8 bases of the junction unmatched. This CDR3 spans 15 amino acids. CDR1 SGHRS and CDR2 YFSETQ come from the germline V gene. The CDR3 loop is CASSSVTGGSETQYF. The CDR3 DNA reads as TGCGCCAGCAGTAGTGTGACAGGGGGCTCAGAGACCCAGTACTTC.

In the case of this clone: A read error may produce the germline difference seen at one junction end. The chain uses TRBV6-1 and TRBJ1-3; 8 positions agree with TRBD1. This CDR3 spans 16 amino acids. Per the germline V gene, CDR1 is MNHNS and CDR2 is SASEGT. The CDR3 protein is CASSEIQGAGGNTIYF. CDR3 coding DNA: TGTGCCAGTAGTGAAATTCAGGGGGCAGGAGGAAACACCATATATTTT.

This chain links TRBV2 with TRBJ2-2; 9 nucleotides align to TRBD2. V dropped 9 bases and J dropped 6; count of bases not matched to a gene: 8. CDR3 length equals 14 residues. Germline CDR1 is SNHLY and CDR2 is FYNNEI. The CDR3 protein is CARGSGRRSGELFF. The CDR3, as DNA: TGTGCCAGGGGCAGCGGGAGGAGGTCCGGGGAGCTGTTTTTT.

The V and J genes are TRBV19 and TRBJ2-7; D perhaps matches TRBD2 (5 bases). CDR3 length: 14 amino acids. Germline lookup yields CDR1 LNHDA and CDR2 SQIVND (reference sequence). With 5 bases removed from V and 3 bases from J, the gap between germline ends came to 14 bases. The chain's CDR3 is CASSRGISRYEQYF. CDR3 DNA sequence: TGTGCCAGTAGTCGGGGTATCTCCCGCTACGAGCAGTACTTC. Variable domain in full (rest from reference TRBV19 and TRBJ2-7): DGGITQSPKYLFRKEGQNVTLSCEQNLNHDAMYWYRQDPGQGLRLIYYSQIVNDFQKGDIAEGYSVSREKKESFPLTVTSAQKNPTAFYLCASSRGISRYEQYFGPGTRLTVT.

This clone was observed a single time. The chain recombines TRBV20-1 with TRBJ2-7; TRBD1 matches at 8 bases. Per the germline V gene, CDR1 is DFQATT and CDR2 is SNEGSKA (reference sequence). This CDR3 comprises 14 residues. Unmatched junction bases numbered 6, after V lost 3 bases and J lost 2 bases. The CDR3 DNA is TGCAGTGCTAGTACCGGGACAGGCACCTACGAGCAGTACTTC. Amino acid sequence: CSASTGTGTYEQYF.

The chain uses TRBV5-1 and TRBJ2-3; the D gene is possibly TRBD2 (6 bases). This CDR3 is built from 15 residues. Trimming took off 4 bases at V and 0 bases at J, with 12 bases between the two ends. Germline assignment: CDR1 SGHRS and CDR2 YFSETQ. The CDR3 coding sequence is TGCGCCAGCAGCCGTGGGGACTCTAGCACAGATACGCAGTATTTT. Translating it yields CASSRGDSSTDTQYF.

The chain couples TRBV12-3 or TRBV12-4 to TRBJ2-5; TRBD1 agrees at 7 bases. Trimming took 9 bases from V and 5 from J; bases not matched to a gene: 9. The CDR3 runs to 13 residues. This CDR3 reads CASVGGRRETQYF. The DNA of the CDR3 is TGTGCCAGTGTAGGGGGCCGTAGGGAGACCCAGTACTTC.

CDR3 in amino acids: CSASRSGIYNEQFF. The CDR3 nucleotides read TGCAGTGCTAGTAGGAGCGGTATCTACAATGAGCAGTTCTTC. The rearrangement links TRBV20-1 to TRBJ2-1; tentatively, D is TRBD2 (5 bases). The V gene's germline CDR1 is DFQATT and CDR2 SNEGSKA (reference sequence). The CDR3 contains 14 residues. Trimming cost V 3 bases and J 3 bases, with 12 bases left between them.

This rearrangement joins TRBV5-4 to TRBJ2-1; D may be TRBD1 (6 bases). CDR1 and CDR2 from the germline V gene are SGHNT and YYREEE (reference sequence). This CDR3 region has 15 residues. V lost 4 bases and J 0 bases, leaving 11 bases between the germline ends. The CDR3 region has the DNA TGTGCCAGCAGCAACCGGGACATCTCCTACAATGAGCAGTTCTTC. It is translated as CASSNRDISYNEQFF.

This clone was detected once. The gene calls are TRBV19 and TRBJ1-5; TRBD1 matches at 10 bases. The V segment lost 7 bases and the J segment 5 bases; nucleotides outside the gene matches: 11. This CDR3 contains 16 residues. CDR1 is LNHDA and CDR2 is SQIVND in the germline V gene (reference sequence). This chain's CDR3 is CASTGYLGQGHQPQHF. The CDR3 nucleotides read TGTGCCAGTACTGGTTATTTGGGACAGGGGCATCAGCCCCAGCATTTT.

In this sample, this clone turned up once. CDR3 sequence: CASSIGGGQPQHF. The CDR3 coding sequence is TGTGCCAGTAGTATAGGAGGAGGACAGCCCCAGCATTTT. V usage is TRBV19 and J usage is TRBJ1-5; D is uncertain. The V end lost 1 base, the J end lost 7 bases, and 8 bases lay between the germline ends. Germline loops: CDR1 LNHDA, CDR2 SQIVND (reference sequence). CDR3 size: 13 residues.

The V call is TRBV5-4, the J call TRBJ2-3; 7 bases are shared with TRBD2. The germline V gene has CDR1 SGHNT and CDR2 YYREEE (reference sequence). This CDR3 has 19 residues. Unmatched junction bases numbered 22, after V lost 7 bases and J lost 2 bases. CDR3 sequence reads: CASPSGLPGSMGPTDTQYF. CDR3 DNA sequence: TGTGCCAGCCCATCGGGACTACCCGGTTCTATGGGGCCCACAGATACGCAGTATTTT.

The V call is TRBV3-1 (or the pseudogene TRBV3-2), the J call TRBJ1-2, with 10 nucleotides matching TRBD1. V shed 5 bases, J shed 1 base, and the junction held 10 bases outside the gene matches. CDR3 length: 17 residues. CDR1 is LGHDT, CDR2 YNNKEL, per germline (reference sequence). The CDR3 bases are TGTGCCAGCAGCTCCACGGACAGGGGGTTTGGTAACTATGGCTACACCTTC. Protein product: CASSSTDRGFGNYGYTF.

This clone was picked up a small number of times. The rearrangement uses TRBV27 and TRBJ2-7; D uncertain. Germline lookup yields CDR1 MNHEY and CDR2 SMNVEV (reference sequence). Deletions cut 3 bases from V and 2 bases from J, with 8 bases between. The CDR3 has 13 residues. CDR3 sequence (DNA): TGTGCCAGCAGTTTTGCTAGAACCTACGAGCAGTACTTC. This encodes CASSFARTYEQYF.

The V call is TRBV29-1, the J call TRBJ1-2; 11 positions agree with TRBD1. From germline, CDR1 is SQVTM and CDR2 ANQGSEA. The junction had 6 bases not matched to a gene; V was cut back by 7 bases and J by 2 bases. The CDR3 loop spans 14 amino acids. The CDR3 DNA follows: TGCAGCGCAGGACAGGGGGCGGCCAACTATGGCTACACCTTC. The encoded protein is CSAGQGAANYGYTF. Full variable domain (rest looked up from reference TRBV29-1 and TRBJ1-2): SAVISQKPSRDICQRGTSLTIQCQVDSQVTMMFWYRQQPGQSLTLIATANQGSEATYESGFVIDKFPISRPNLTFSTLTVSNMSPEDSSIYLCSAGQGAANYGYTFGSGTRLTVV.